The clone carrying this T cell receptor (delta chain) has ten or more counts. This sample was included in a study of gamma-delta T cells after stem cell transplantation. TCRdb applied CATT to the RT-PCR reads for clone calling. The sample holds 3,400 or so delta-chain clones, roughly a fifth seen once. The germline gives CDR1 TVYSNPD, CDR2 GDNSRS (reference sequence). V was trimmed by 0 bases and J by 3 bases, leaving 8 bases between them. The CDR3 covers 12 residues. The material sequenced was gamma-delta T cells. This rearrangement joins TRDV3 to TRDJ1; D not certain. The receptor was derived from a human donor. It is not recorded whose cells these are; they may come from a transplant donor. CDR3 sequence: CAFSPYADKLIF. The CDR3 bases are TGTGCCTTTAGCCCCTATGCCGATAAACTCATCTTT.